A single sample is the source of the 30 T cell receptor beta chains below, sequenced in a study of shared T cell receptors in the human thymus. Clones were sequenced by immunoSEQ multiplex PCR, and TCRdb holds only the in-frame ones, with some missing. The top ten clones hold more than 0.01% of a sample with about 500,000 clones, about 80% of them seen once. The sample was also linked to a second study, of human thymus T cells.

Sequenced sample: thymocytes. These receptors originate from a boy younger than two with a congenital heart defect.

This clone was detected only once. DNA for the CDR3: TGTGCCAGCAGCGAAACGGATGAGCAGTTCTTC. Its protein product is CASSETDEQFF. The chain carries TRBV7-2 and TRBJ2-1, with unresolved D. Germline CDR1 reads SGHTA; CDR2 reads FQGNSA. Trimming cost V 5 bases and J 8 bases, with 7 bases left between them. There are 11 residues in the CDR3.

This clone was seen once. The genes are TRBV2 and TRBJ2-7; D gene uncertain. The V end lost 3 bases, the J end lost 1 base, and 10 bases lay between the germline ends. Germline CDR1 reads SNHLY; CDR2 reads FYNNEI. This CDR3 has 14 residues. The CDR3 spells CASSDWQRSYEQYF. In nucleotides, the CDR3 is TGTGCCAGCAGTGATTGGCAGCGTTCCTACGAGCAGTACTTC.

The chain is built from TRBV19 and TRBJ1-1, with D unresolved. The CDR3 length is 16 residues. V gave up 0 bases and J gave up 1 base, with 12 bases separating them. The germline V gene has CDR1 LNHDA and CDR2 SQIVND (reference sequence). The CDR3 DNA reads as TGTGCCAGTAGTATAGACGGGTTTGGAGAGAACACTGAAGCTTTCTTT. This codes for CASSIDGFGENTEAFF.

This sequence joins TRBV29-1 and TRBJ1-2; 8 bases line up with TRBD1. With 6 bases clipped from V and 8 bases from J, the junction kept 26 bases outside the gene matches. There are 18 residues in the CDR3. CDR1 is SQVTM, CDR2 ANQGSEA, per germline. CDR3 sequence (DNA): TGCAGCGTCGCAAAACGGAGGGCCGGAGCAAGGACAGGGAACGGCTACACCTTC. Its translation is CSVAKRRAGARTGNGYTF.

This clone occurred a few times. The chain links TRBV15 to TRBJ2-6; 9 bases map to TRBD1. The CDR3 runs to 20 residues. Germline CDR1 is LNHNV and CDR2 is YYDKDF (reference sequence). Unmatched junction bases numbered 14, after V lost 3 bases and J lost 2 bases. CDR3 sequence reads: CATSSPPGQGYLTGANVLTF. The DNA for the CDR3 is TGTGCCACCAGCAGTCCCCCGGGACAGGGCTATCTGACTGGGGCCAACGTCCTGACTTTC. Together with reference TRBV15 and TRBJ2-6, the CDR3 gives the full variable domain: DAMVIQNPRYQVTQFGKPVTLSCSQTLNHNVMYWYQQKSSQAPKLLFHYYDKDFNNEADTPDNFQSRRPNTSFCFLDIRSPGLGDTAMYLCATSSPPGQGYLTGANVLTFGAGSRLTVL.

This chain joins TRBV19 and TRBJ2-5, with no clear D. The V and J ends lost 4 bases and 4 bases respectively, with 13 bases between them. From germline, CDR1 is LNHDA and CDR2 SQIVND (reference sequence). This CDR3 spans 14 amino acids. The chain's CDR3 is CASSTAVERETQYF. CDR3 bases: TGTGCCAGTAGTACGGCGGTAGAAAGAGAGACCCAGTACTTC.

The chain couples TRBV10-2 to TRBJ2-7; 10 bases map to TRBD2. V was clipped by 5 bases and J by 1 base; unmatched bases: 5. Per germline, CDR1 WSHSY and CDR2 SAAADI. CDR3 length: 15 residues. CDR3 sequence reads: CASSFGTSASYEQYF. CDR3 sequence (DNA): TGCGCCAGCAGTTTCGGGACTAGCGCATCCTACGAGCAGTACTTC.

Comment on this clone: A read error may produce the germline difference seen at one junction end. The sample holds other DNA sequences that translate to the same CDR3. This chain connects TRBV4-3 to TRBJ2-7, with D perhaps TRBD2 (6 bases). The germline V gene encodes CDR1 LGHNA and CDR2 YSLEER. The CDR3 consists of 17 residues. The CDR3 sequence: CASSAQRRVAGSYEQYF. The CDR3 region has the DNA TGCGCCAGCAGCGCCCAGCGGAGGGTCGCGGGAAGTTACGAGCAGTACTTT.

The chain joins TRBV25-1 to TRBJ1-5; no reliable D call. V lost 3 bases and J lost 2, with 17 bases in between. The CDR3 extends over 17 amino acids. Germline V CDR1 and CDR2: MGHDK, SYGVNS. CDR3 region: CASSDPRTLGGNQPQHF. The DNA of the CDR3 is TGTGCCAGCAGTGATCCTAGGACTCTCGGCGGCAATCAGCCCCAGCATTTT.

The CDR3 loop is CSVQGPGALYEQYF. For the CDR3, the DNA is TGCAGCGTTCAGGGCCCAGGGGCACTCTACGAGCAGTACTTC. The rearrangement links TRBV29-1 to TRBJ2-7; a weak D match, TRBD1 (6 bases). The CDR3 has 14 amino acids. V was shortened by 5 bases and J by 3 bases, with 17 bases between the two germline ends. Germline-derived CDR1 and CDR2 are SQVTM and ANQGSEA.

This clone showed up just a few times. This chain links TRBV4-3 with TRBJ2-3; D is undetermined. The V end was cut by 0 bases, the J end by 5 bases, with 9 bases between. CDR1 LGHNA and CDR2 YSLEER come from the germline V gene. CDR3 length equals 14 residues. The CDR3 DNA reads TGCGCCAGCAGCCAAGATCTGAACAGAGATACGCAGTATTTT. Amino acid sequence: CASSQDLNRDTQYF.

The chain joins TRBV5-6 to TRBJ2-6; D remains ambiguous. CDR1 and CDR2 (germline): SGHDT, YYEEEE. The V end lost 0 bases, the J end lost 0 bases, and 4 bases lay between the germline ends. This CDR3 region has 15 residues. The CDR3 sequence is CASSLDGSGANVLTF. The CDR3 bases are TGTGCCAGCAGCTTGGACGGCTCTGGGGCCAACGTCCTGACTTTC.

In this sample, this clone turned up a few times. The chain is built from TRBV7-4 and TRBJ2-2, with D possibly being TRBD2 (5 bases). CDR3 length: 13 amino acids. Trimming left V 3 bases short and J 7 bases short, with 9 bases between. Germline V CDR1 and CDR2: SGHVT, SQSDAQ. In DNA, the CDR3 is TGTGCCAGCAGCTTCAAGGAGGACGGGGAGCTGTTTTTT. It encodes CASSFKEDGELFF.

This sequence joins TRBV5-6 and TRBJ2-7; no reliable D call. The length of the CDR3 is 14 residues. The V gene lost 0 bases and the J gene lost 2 bases, with 9 bases spanning the gap. Germline V lookup: CDR1 SGHDT, CDR2 YYEEEE. As DNA, the CDR3 is TGTGCCAGCAGCTTGGCGGTCGTTACCTACGAGCAGTACTTC. This translates into CASSLAVVTYEQYF.

This clone occurred once. V gene TRBV28 combines with J gene TRBJ1-1; no clear D gene. V lost 2 bases and J lost 1, with 14 bases in between. This CDR3 contains 16 residues. Per the germline V gene, CDR1 is MDHEN and CDR2 is SYDVKM. The CDR3: CASSLKGGRGNTEAFF. The CDR3 DNA reads as TGTGCCAGCAGTTTAAAGGGAGGGCGAGGGAACACTGAAGCTTTCTTT. The variable domain in full, completed from reference TRBV28 and TRBJ1-1, reads DVKVTQSSRYLVKRTGEKVFLECVQDMDHENMFWYRQDPGLGLRLIYFSYDVKMKEKGDIPEGYSVSREKKERFSLILESASTNQTSMYLCASSLKGGRGNTEAFFGQGTRLTVV.

This rearrangement joins TRBV10-2 to TRBJ2-2; D unresolved. The V end lost 4 bases, the J end lost 2 bases, and 11 bases lay between the germline ends. This CDR3 is built from 15 residues. Germline-derived CDR1 and CDR2 are WSHSY and SAAADI. The chain's CDR3 is CASSGVYSNTGELFF. The DNA for the CDR3 is TGCGCCAGCAGTGGCGTCTACTCCAACACCGGGGAGCTGTTTTTT.

V gene TRBV27 combines with J gene TRBJ1-3; the match to TRBD1 covers 7 bases. V lost 5 bases and J lost 3; bases outside the gene matches: 7. This CDR3 has 15 residues. Germline assignment: CDR1 MNHEY and CDR2 SMNVEV (reference sequence). The CDR3 region has the DNA TGTGCCAGCAGTGAAGGGGGCGCGGTTGGAAACACCATATATTTT. Protein: CASSEGGAVGNTIYF.

Written as DNA, the CDR3 is TGTGCCAGCAGATCCGGGACAGATTCCTATGGCTACACCTTC. It translates to CASRSGTDSYGYTF. The chain joins TRBV28 to TRBJ1-2; 7 positions agree with TRBD1. V was clipped by 6 bases and J by 4 bases; unmatched bases: 8. This CDR3 is built from 14 residues. Germline V lookup: CDR1 MDHEN, CDR2 SYDVKM.

This clone was recorded only once. The chain carries TRBV5-4 and TRBJ2-3, with TRBD2 matching over 8 bases. Looked up from germline, CDR1 is SGHNT and CDR2 is YYREEE (reference sequence). The CDR3 sequence is 17 residues long. V gave up 1 base and J gave up 1 base; unmatched junction bases: 8. Here the CDR3 reads CASSLSAYGGGTDTQYF. CDR3 nucleotide sequence: TGTGCCAGCAGCTTGAGTGCTTACGGGGGGGGCACAGATACGCAGTATTTT.

The genes are TRBV27 and TRBJ2-2, with 8 positions matching TRBD1. Trimming cost V 5 bases and J 7 bases; bases outside gene matches: 9. The CDR3 is 15 residues long. In germline, CDR1 is MNHEY, CDR2 SMNVEV (reference sequence). CDR3 in DNA: TGTGCCAGCAGTCCCCGACAGGGGCTTGGCGGGGAGCTGTTTTTT. This encodes CASSPRQGLGGELFF.

The rearrangement joins TRBV28 to TRBJ2-7, with 7 bases lining up with TRBD2. The V segment lost 8 bases and the J segment 5 bases; nucleotides outside the gene matches: 6. The germline V gene has CDR1 MDHEN and CDR2 SYDVKM. The CDR3 loop spans 12 amino acids. The CDR3 spells CASRASGNEQYF. The CDR3 bases are TGTGCCAGCCGGGCTAGCGGAAACGAGCAGTACTTC.

The chain employs TRBV9 and TRBJ2-7, with 8 bases identical to TRBD2. Germline CDR1 is SGDLS and CDR2 is YYNGEE. CDR3 length: 15 residues. V shed 4 bases, J shed 4 bases, and the junction held 10 bases outside the gene matches. The CDR3 region has the DNA TGTGCCAGCAGCCAGGGCGGGGGGTTTGGGTACGAGCAGTACTTC. Residues: CASSQGGGFGYEQYF.

The gene calls are TRBV4-1 and TRBJ2-5, with 7 nucleotides matching TRBD1. The CDR3 is 14 amino acids. Germline values: CDR1 MGHRA, CDR2 YSYEKL. J gave up 3 bases and V 1 base, and 2 bases lay outside the gene matches. CDR3: CASSQVGTEETQYF. CDR3 DNA sequence: TGCGCCAGCAGCCAAGTCGGGACAGAAGAGACCCAGTACTTC.

The chain combines TRBV7-6 with TRBJ2-3; D is undetermined. In germline, CDR1 is SGHVS, CDR2 FNYEAQ. Trimming cost V 5 bases and J 2 bases, with 8 bases left between them. This CDR3 region has 13 residues. In DNA, the CDR3 is TGTGCCAGCAGCCCCCCCCTCACAGATACGCAGTATTTT. It yields the protein CASSPPLTDTQYF.

This chain links TRBV7-8 with TRBJ2-1; maybe TRBD2 (6 bases). This CDR3 is 15 amino acids long. V was trimmed by 3 bases and J by 6 bases, leaving 15 bases between them. The germline V gene encodes CDR1 SGHVS and CDR2 FQNEAQ. This chain's CDR3 is CASSFGGVQGNEQFF. The CDR3 DNA is TGTGCCAGCAGCTTCGGAGGGGTACAAGGCAATGAGCAGTTCTTC.

This sequence joins TRBV10-3 and TRBJ2-5; TRBD2 matches at 8 bases. V shed 3 bases and J 2 bases; nucleotides not matched to a gene: 8. The germline gives CDR1 ENHRY, CDR2 SYGVKD. This CDR3 spans 16 amino acids. CDR3 sequence reads: CAISDRLAGTQETQYF. The DNA of the CDR3 is TGTGCCATCAGTGACCGGTTAGCGGGGACTCAAGAGACCCAGTACTTC.

The chain carries TRBV28 and TRBJ1-5; possibly TRBD1 for D (6 bases). The CDR3 covers 13 residues. V was shortened by 6 bases and J by 6 bases, with 12 bases between the two germline ends. In germline, CDR1 is MDHEN, CDR2 SYDVKM. The CDR3 loop reads CASRPRGTQPQHF. The CDR3 DNA follows: TGTGCCAGCAGGCCGAGGGGGACTCAGCCCCAGCATTTT.

This chain uses TRBV5-1 with TRBJ2-7; 10 bases agree with TRBD2. The CDR3 spans 17 residues. After removal of 0 bases from V and 5 bases from J, the junction contained 11 bases not matched to a gene. Germline assignment: CDR1 SGHRS and CDR2 YFSETQ. The CDR3 spells CASSLASVSGRVHEQYF. The CDR3 DNA sequence: TGCGCCAGCAGCTTGGCGAGCGTGAGCGGGAGGGTCCACGAGCAGTACTTC.

The chain joins TRBV6-1 to TRBJ2-7, with TRBD1 matching 8 bases. Germline V gene lookup returns CDR1 MNHNS and CDR2 SASEGT. This CDR3 has 15 residues. The trim removed 8 bases at V and 3 bases at J, leaving 12 bases unmatched. CDR3 protein: CASPKPAGGSYEQYF. CDR3 in DNA: TGTGCCAGCCCGAAGCCAGCAGGGGGCAGCTACGAGCAGTACTTC.

The V and J genes are TRBV7-8 and TRBJ2-2; TRBD1 matches at 8 bases. With 5 bases clipped from V and 7 bases from J, the junction kept 3 bases outside the gene matches. This CDR3 comprises 13 residues. CDR1 and CDR2 (germline): SGHVS, FQNEAQ. CDR3 DNA sequence: TGTGCCAGCAGCAGGGACAGGATCGGGGAGCTGTTTTTT. Its translation is CASSRDRIGELFF. The full variable domain, completed using reference TRBV7-8 and TRBJ2-2, is GAGVSQSPRYKVAKRGQDVALRCDPISGHVSLFWYQQALGQGPEFLTYFQNEAQLDKSGLPSDRFFAERPEGSVSTLKIQRTQQEDSAVYLCASSRDRIGELFFGEGSRLTVL.